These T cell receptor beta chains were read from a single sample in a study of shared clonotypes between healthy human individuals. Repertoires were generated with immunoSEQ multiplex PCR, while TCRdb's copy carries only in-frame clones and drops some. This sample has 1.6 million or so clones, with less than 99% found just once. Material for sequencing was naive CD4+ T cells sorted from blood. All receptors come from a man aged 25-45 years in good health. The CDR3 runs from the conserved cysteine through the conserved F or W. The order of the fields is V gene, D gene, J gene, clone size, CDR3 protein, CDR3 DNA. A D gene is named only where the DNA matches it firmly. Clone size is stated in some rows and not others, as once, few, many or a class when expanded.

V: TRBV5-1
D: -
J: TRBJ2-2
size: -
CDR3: CASSLSVQNTGELFF
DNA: TGCGCCAGCAGCTTGTCGGTCCAGAACACCGGGGAGCTGTTTTTT

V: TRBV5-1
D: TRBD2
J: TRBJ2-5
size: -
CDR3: CASSLAGGRALETQYF
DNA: TGCGCCAGCAGCTTGGCTGGCGGGAGGGCCTTGGAGACCCAGTACTTC

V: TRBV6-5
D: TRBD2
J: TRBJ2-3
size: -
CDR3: CASSRGRTDTQYF
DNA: TGTGCCAGCAGCCGCGGGAGAACAGATACGCAGTATTTT

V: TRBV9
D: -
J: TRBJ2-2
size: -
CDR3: CASSRDGYTGELFF
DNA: TGTGCCAGCAGCCGGGACGGGTACACCGGGGAGCTGTTTTTT

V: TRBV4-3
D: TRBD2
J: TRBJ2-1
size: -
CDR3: CASSQEPSGYNEQFF
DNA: TGCGCCAGCAGCCAAGAGCCTAGCGGGTACAATGAGCAGTTCTTC

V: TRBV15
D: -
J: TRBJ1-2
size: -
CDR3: CATSREGLGFYGYTF
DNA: TGTGCCACCAGCAGAGAGGGGCTAGGGTTTTATGGCTACACCTTC

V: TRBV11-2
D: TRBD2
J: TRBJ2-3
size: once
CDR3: CASSSLAGRPTDTQYF
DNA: TGTGCCAGCAGCTCACTAGCGGGCCGCCCCACAGATACGCAGTATTTT

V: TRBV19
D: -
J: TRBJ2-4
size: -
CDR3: CASSILASGRAAKNIQYF
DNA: TGTGCCAGTAGTATTTTGGCTAGTGGGCGGGCAGCCAAAAACATTCAGTACTTC

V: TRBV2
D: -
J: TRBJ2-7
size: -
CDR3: CASSSSRQGKASPYEQYF
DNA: TGTGCCAGCAGTTCTTCCCGGCAGGGTAAAGCTTCCCCCTACGAGCAGTACTTC

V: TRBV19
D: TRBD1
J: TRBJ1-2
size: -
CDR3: CASSRLATGAFEYGYTF
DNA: TGTGCCAGTAGTCGCCTGGCGACAGGGGCTTTTGAGTATGGCTACACCTTC

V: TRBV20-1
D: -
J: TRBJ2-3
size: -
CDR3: CSASRADTQYF
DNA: TGCAGTGCTAGCAGGGCAGATACGCAGTATTTT

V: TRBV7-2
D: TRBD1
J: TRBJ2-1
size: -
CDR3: CASTTDRAYNEQFF
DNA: TGTGCCAGCACCACGGACAGGGCCTACAATGAGCAGTTCTTC

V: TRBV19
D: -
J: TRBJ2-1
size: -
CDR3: CASSTSDREGDEQFF
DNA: TGTGCCAGTAGTACCTCGGACAGGGAGGGAGATGAGCAGTTCTTC

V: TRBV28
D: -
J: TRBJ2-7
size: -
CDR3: CASSQIRGAYEQYF
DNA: TGTGCCAGCAGCCAAATCAGGGGGGCCTACGAGCAGTACTTC

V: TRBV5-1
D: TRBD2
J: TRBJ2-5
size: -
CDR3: CASKSQTSGGTQYF
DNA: TGCGCCAGCAAATCTCAGACTAGCGGGGGTACCCAGTACTTC

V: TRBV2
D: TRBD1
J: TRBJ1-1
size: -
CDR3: CASSVDRGVGEAFF
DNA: TGTGCCAGCAGTGTCGACAGGGGAGTAGGTGAAGCTTTCTTT

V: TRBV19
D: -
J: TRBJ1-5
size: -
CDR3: CASMLGSNFNQPQHF
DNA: TGTGCCAGTATGTTGGGGTCGAATTTCAATCAGCCCCAGCATTTT

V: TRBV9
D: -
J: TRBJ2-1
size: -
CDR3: CASSSLGWEDNEQFF
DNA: TGTGCCAGCAGCTCCCTCGGTTGGGAGGACAATGAGCAGTTCTTC

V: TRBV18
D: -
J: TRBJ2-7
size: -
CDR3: CASSPSQGVGYEQYF
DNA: TGTGCCAGCTCACCATCACAGGGTGTCGGCTACGAGCAGTACTTC

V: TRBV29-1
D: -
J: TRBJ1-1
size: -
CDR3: CSVVPAGLSEAFF
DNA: TGCAGCGTTGTCCCAGCAGGGCTTTCGGAAGCTTTCTTT

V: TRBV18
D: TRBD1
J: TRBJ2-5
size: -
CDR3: CASSPVGQAYQETQYF
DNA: TGTGCCAGCTCACCCGTCGGACAGGCATACCAAGAGACCCAGTACTTC

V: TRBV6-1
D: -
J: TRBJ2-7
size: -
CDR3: CASGGRREQYF
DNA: TGTGCCAGCGGCGGCCGTAGAGAGCAGTACTTC

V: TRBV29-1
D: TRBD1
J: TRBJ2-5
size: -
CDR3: CSVLGPGGQETQYF
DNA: TGCAGCGTTTTAGGTCCAGGGGGTCAAGAGACCCAGTACTTC